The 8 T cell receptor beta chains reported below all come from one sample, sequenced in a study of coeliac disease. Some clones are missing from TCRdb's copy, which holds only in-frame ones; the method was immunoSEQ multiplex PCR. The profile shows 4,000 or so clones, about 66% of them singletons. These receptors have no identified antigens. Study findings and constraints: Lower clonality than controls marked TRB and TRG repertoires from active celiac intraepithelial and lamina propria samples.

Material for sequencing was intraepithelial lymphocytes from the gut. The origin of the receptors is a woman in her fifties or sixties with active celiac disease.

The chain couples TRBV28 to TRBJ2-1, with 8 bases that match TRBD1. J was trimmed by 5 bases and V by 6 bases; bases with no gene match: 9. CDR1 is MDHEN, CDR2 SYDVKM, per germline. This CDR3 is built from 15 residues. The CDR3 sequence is CASSRPQGAHNEQFF. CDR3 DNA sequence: TGTGCCAGCAGCCGACCGCAGGGGGCTCACAATGAGCAGTTCTTC.

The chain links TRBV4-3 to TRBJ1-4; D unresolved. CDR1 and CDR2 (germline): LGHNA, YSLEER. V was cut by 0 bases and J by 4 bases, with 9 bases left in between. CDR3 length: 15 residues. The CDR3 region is CASSQDMGGNEKLFF. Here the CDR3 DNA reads TGCGCCAGCAGCCAAGATATGGGAGGTAATGAAAAACTGTTTTTT.

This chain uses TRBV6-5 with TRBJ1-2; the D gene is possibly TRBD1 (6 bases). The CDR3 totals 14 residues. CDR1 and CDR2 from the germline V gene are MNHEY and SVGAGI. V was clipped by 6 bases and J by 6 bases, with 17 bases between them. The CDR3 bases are TGTGCCAGCAGCCCACAGGACAGACGAAATGGCTACACCTTC. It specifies CASSPQDRRNGYTF.

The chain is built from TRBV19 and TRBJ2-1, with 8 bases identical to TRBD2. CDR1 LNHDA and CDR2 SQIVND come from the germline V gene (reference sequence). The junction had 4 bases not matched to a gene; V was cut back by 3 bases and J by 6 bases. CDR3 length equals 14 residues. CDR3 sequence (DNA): TGTGCCAGTAGTATTAGCGGGGCTCTCAATGAGCAGTTCTTC. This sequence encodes CASSISGALNEQFF.

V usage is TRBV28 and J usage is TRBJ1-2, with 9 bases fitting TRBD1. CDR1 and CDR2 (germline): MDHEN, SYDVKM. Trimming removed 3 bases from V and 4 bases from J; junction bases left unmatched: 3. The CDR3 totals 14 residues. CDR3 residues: CASSLLTGGYGYTF. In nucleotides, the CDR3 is TGTGCCAGCAGTTTGCTGACAGGGGGCTATGGCTACACCTTC.

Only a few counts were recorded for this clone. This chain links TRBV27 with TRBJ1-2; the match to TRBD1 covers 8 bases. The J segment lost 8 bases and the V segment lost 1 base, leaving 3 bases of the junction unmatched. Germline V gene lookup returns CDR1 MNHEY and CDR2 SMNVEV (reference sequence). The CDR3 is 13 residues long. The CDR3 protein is CASSLYRGDGYTF. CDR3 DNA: TGTGCCAGCAGTTTATACAGGGGGGACGGCTACACCTTC.

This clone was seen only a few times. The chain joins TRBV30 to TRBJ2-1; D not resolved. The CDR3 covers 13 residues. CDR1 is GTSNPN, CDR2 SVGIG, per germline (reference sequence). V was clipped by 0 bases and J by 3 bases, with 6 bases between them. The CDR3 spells CAWSVGSYNEQFF. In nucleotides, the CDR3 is TGTGCCTGGAGTGTGGGCAGCTACAATGAGCAGTTCTTC.

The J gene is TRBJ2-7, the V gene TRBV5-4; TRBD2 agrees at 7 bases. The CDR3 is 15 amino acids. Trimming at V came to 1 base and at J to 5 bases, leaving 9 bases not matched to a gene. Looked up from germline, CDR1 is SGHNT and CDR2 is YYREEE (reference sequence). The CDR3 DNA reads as TGTGCCAGCAGCTTGCAAGGCGGGAGAAAAGACGAGCAGTACTTC. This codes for CASSLQGGRKDEQYF.